These T cell receptor beta chains were read from a single sample in a study of blood T cells in healthy people across ages. TCRdb passed the 5' RACE reads through MiXCR, listing each CDR3 protein once. The sample consists of approximately 680,000 distinct CDR3 sequences, roughly 30% of them appearing once. The sequenced material came from blood. These receptors were taken from a woman older than 75 in good health. Each CDR3 is given with its conserved first and last residue. A D gene is named only where the DNA matches it firmly. Clone size, where shown, is once, few, many, or a class for clones that have expanded.

V gene: TRBV6-2/TRBV6-3
clone size: NA
J gene: TRBJ2-2
D gene: NA
CDR3 protein: CASSATGTGSGELFF
CDR3 DNA: TGTGCCAGCAGTGCAACCGGGACCGGGTCCGGGGAGCTGTTTTTT

V gene: TRBV28
clone size: few
J gene: TRBJ2-7
D gene: TRBD1
CDR3 protein: CASSLAGTGGYEHYF
CDR3 DNA: TGTGCCAGTAGTTTAGCCGGGACAGGGGGCTACGAGCATTACTTC

V gene: TRBV30
clone size: NA
J gene: TRBJ2-5
D gene: NA
CDR3 protein: CAYRNSLHNEQYF
CDR3 DNA: TGTGCCTACCGGAACAGTTTACACAATGAGCAGTACTTC

V gene: TRBV20-1
clone size: once
J gene: TRBJ1-5
D gene: NA
CDR3 protein: CSAQDSNQPQHF
CDR3 DNA: TGCAGTGCTCAGGACTCAAATCAGCCCCAGCATTTT

V gene: TRBV7-2
clone size: many
J gene: TRBJ2-1
D gene: NA
CDR3 protein: CASSLTQGLVYNEQFF
CDR3 DNA: TGTGCCAGCAGCTTAACGCAGGGCCTGGTCTACAATGAGCAGTTCTTC

V gene: TRBV25-1
clone size: NA
J gene: TRBJ1-2
D gene: TRBD1
CDR3 protein: CASSALRGPIYGYTF
CDR3 DNA: TGTGCCAGCAGTGCCTTAAGGGGGCCGATCTATGGCTACACCTTC

V gene: TRBV6-2/TRBV6-3
clone size: NA
J gene: TRBJ2-1
D gene: NA
CDR3 protein: CASSPYNGQFF
CDR3 DNA: TGTGCCAGCAGTCCGTACAATGGGCAGTTCTTC

V gene: TRBV7-9
clone size: NA
J gene: TRBJ1-2
D gene: NA
CDR3 protein: CASSQPIRRGANYGYTF
CDR3 DNA: TGCGCCAGCAGCCAACCTATCAGGAGGGGAGCTAACTATGGCTACACCTTC

V gene: TRBV20-1
clone size: NA
J gene: TRBJ1-5
D gene: NA
CDR3 protein: CSACPGLVQPQHF
CDR3 DNA: TGCAGTGCTTGTCCAGGTTTGGTGCAGCCCCAGCATTTT

V gene: TRBV20-1
clone size: many
J gene: TRBJ2-7
D gene: NA
CDR3 protein: CSASRAADPSEQYF
CDR3 DNA: TGCAGTGCTAGTAGGGCAGCCGACCCTAGCGAGCAGTACTTC

V gene: TRBV7-9
clone size: many
J gene: TRBJ2-1
D gene: TRBD1
CDR3 protein: CASSLRDREHNEQFF
CDR3 DNA: TGTGCCAGCAGCCTCCGGGACAGGGAACACAATGAGCAGTTCTTC

V gene: TRBV5-1
clone size: many
J gene: TRBJ2-1
D gene: NA
CDR3 protein: CASSLAPGEQFF
CDR3 DNA: TGCGCCAGCAGCTTGGCCCCCGGTGAGCAGTTCTTC

V gene: TRBV25-1
clone size: few
J gene: TRBJ2-5
D gene: TRBD2
CDR3 protein: CASSGWLAGEETQYF
CDR3 DNA: TGTGCCAGCAGTGGGTGGCTAGCGGGGGAAGAGACCCAGTACTTC

V gene: TRBV29-1
clone size: NA
J gene: TRBJ1-1
D gene: NA
CDR3 protein: CSVVGYTEAFF
CDR3 DNA: TGCAGCGTTGTCGGGTACACTGAAGCTTTCTTT

V gene: TRBV11-2
clone size: many
J gene: TRBJ1-5
D gene: NA
CDR3 protein: CASSLELSQPQHF
CDR3 DNA: TGTGCCAGCAGCTTAGAATTGAGCCAGCCCCAGCATTTT

V gene: TRBV19
clone size: few
J gene: TRBJ1-1
D gene: NA
CDR3 protein: CASSINRWSTEAFF
CDR3 DNA: TGTGCCAGTAGTATAAACAGGTGGAGCACTGAAGCTTTCTTT

V gene: TRBV5-1
clone size: NA
J gene: TRBJ2-2
D gene: TRBD1
CDR3 protein: CASQGTGVTGELFF
CDR3 DNA: TGCGCCAGCCAGGGGACAGGGGTCACCGGGGAGCTGTTTTTT

V gene: TRBV10-3
clone size: NA
J gene: TRBJ1-1
D gene: NA
CDR3 protein: CAISNWGTEAFF
CDR3 DNA: TGTGCCATCAGTAACTGGGGCACTGAAGCTTTCTTT

V gene: TRBV3-1
clone size: few
J gene: TRBJ1-6
D gene: NA
CDR3 protein: CASSSTVQGKGSPLHF
CDR3 DNA: TGTGCCAGCAGCTCCACGGTACAGGGAAAGGGTTCACCCCTCCACTTT

V gene: TRBV19
clone size: NA
J gene: TRBJ2-1
D gene: NA
CDR3 protein: CASSNGSRKTQFF
CDR3 DNA: TGTGCCAGTAGTAACGGGAGTCGGAAGACCCAGTTCTTC

V gene: TRBV3-1
clone size: many
J gene: TRBJ2-7
D gene: TRBD1
CDR3 protein: CASSQYRGGNEQYF
CDR3 DNA: TGTGCCAGCAGCCAATATAGAGGGGGCAACGAGCAGTACTTC

V gene: TRBV5-6
clone size: many
J gene: TRBJ2-1
D gene: NA
CDR3 protein: CASSLPAGNNEQFF
CDR3 DNA: TGTGCCAGCAGCTTGCCGGCTGGTAACAATGAGCAGTTCTTC

V gene: TRBV24-1
clone size: many
J gene: TRBJ2-1
D gene: TRBD1
CDR3 protein: CATARGQGYNEQFF
CDR3 DNA: TGTGCCACCGCCCGGGGACAGGGATACAATGAGCAGTTCTTC

V gene: TRBV6-2/TRBV6-3
clone size: many
J gene: TRBJ2-1
D gene: NA
CDR3 protein: CASSLHRDPVAFNEQFF
CDR3 DNA: TGTGCCAGCAGTTTGCACCGGGACCCCGTCGCCTTCAATGAGCAGTTCTTC

V gene: TRBV7-3
clone size: NA
J gene: TRBJ1-5
D gene: NA
CDR3 protein: CASSPQPNQPQHF
CDR3 DNA: TGTGCCAGCAGCCCCCAACCCAATCAGCCCCAGCATTTT

V gene: TRBV7-2
clone size: many
J gene: TRBJ2-5
D gene: NA
CDR3 protein: CASSPPTGGSRRTQYF
CDR3 DNA: TGTGCCAGCAGCCCGCCTACCGGGGGATCTAGAAGGACCCAGTACTTC

V gene: TRBV2
clone size: many
J gene: TRBJ1-5
D gene: NA
CDR3 protein: CASSQGGRDQPQHF
CDR3 DNA: TGTGCCAGCAGCCAGGGAGGTCGGGATCAGCCCCAGCATTTT

V gene: TRBV5-1
clone size: NA
J gene: TRBJ2-7
D gene: TRBD2
CDR3 protein: CASASGPSYEQYF
CDR3 DNA: TGCGCCAGCGCTAGCGGACCCAGCTACGAGCAGTACTTC

V gene: TRBV25-1
clone size: many
J gene: TRBJ2-7
D gene: NA
CDR3 protein: CASSIPPLDEQYF
CDR3 DNA: TGTGCCAGCAGCATACCCCCCCTTGACGAGCAGTACTTC

V gene: TRBV4-3
clone size: few
J gene: TRBJ1-1
D gene: TRBD1
CDR3 protein: CASSRTGAGTEAFF
CDR3 DNA: TGCGCCAGCAGCCGAACAGGGGCGGGAACTGAAGCTTTCTTT

V gene: TRBV30
clone size: NA
J gene: TRBJ1-1
D gene: NA
CDR3 protein: CAWSVRGGGYTEAFF
CDR3 DNA: TGTGCCTGGAGTGTACGAGGAGGAGGGTACACTGAAGCTTTCTTT

V gene: TRBV7-8
clone size: NA
J gene: TRBJ2-3
D gene: NA
CDR3 protein: CASSYGRDTQYF
CDR3 DNA: TGTGCCAGCAGCTACGGACGAGATACGCAGTATTTT

V gene: TRBV6-2/TRBV6-3
clone size: NA
J gene: TRBJ2-4
D gene: NA
CDR3 protein: CASSQTTGNQNIQYF
CDR3 DNA: TGTGCCAGCAGTCAGACGACGGGTAACCAAAACATTCAGTACTTC

V gene: TRBV30
clone size: many
J gene: TRBJ2-7
D gene: TRBD1
CDR3 protein: CAWSADRGIRYEQYF
CDR3 DNA: TGTGCCTGGAGTGCAGACAGGGGCATTCGGTACGAGCAGTACTTC

V gene: TRBV11-2
clone size: many
J gene: TRBJ1-1
D gene: TRBD1
CDR3 protein: CASSLDHRGTEAFF
CDR3 DNA: TGTGCCAGCAGCTTAGATCACAGGGGAACTGAAGCTTTCTTT

V gene: TRBV7-2
clone size: few
J gene: TRBJ2-7
D gene: NA
CDR3 protein: CASSPDWQGKQYF
CDR3 DNA: TGTGCCAGCAGCCCGGACTGGCAAGGAAAGCAGTACTTC

V gene: TRBV20-1
clone size: once
J gene: TRBJ2-7
D gene: NA
CDR3 protein: CSAPEVAASEQYF
CDR3 DNA: TGCAGTGCCCCCGAGGTTGCAGCGAGCGAGCAGTACTTC

V gene: TRBV5-1
clone size: NA
J gene: TRBJ2-7
D gene: NA
CDR3 protein: CASSLDGTSGLEQYF
CDR3 DNA: TGCGCCAGCAGCTTGGACGGGACCAGCGGCCTCGAGCAGTACTTC